The 19 T cell receptor beta chains given below trace back to one sample, sequenced in a study of blood T cell repertoires in COVID-19. Assay: immunoSEQ multiplex PCR; the TCRdb copy retains only in-frame clones and omits some. In the table there are 70,000 or so clones, over 60% of which are singletons. Sequencing input: peripheral blood. The receptors stem from a human donor in a cohort sampled during active COVID-19.

This clone was observed a few times. The chain has TRBV23-1 and TRBJ2-7; 9 bases map to TRBD2. TRBV23-1 is designated an ORF whose function remains uncertain. The V segment lost 0 bases and the J segment 1 base; nucleotides outside the gene matches: 10. The CDR3 has 18 amino acids. The CDR3 region has the DNA TGCGCCAGCAGTCAATCGCGCCAGCGGGAGGCCCGATCCTACGAGCAGTACTTC. Its protein is CASSQSRQREARSYEQYF.

The chain employs TRBV7-2 and TRBJ2-3; D is unclear. The CDR3 extends over 13 amino acids. Germline V gene lookup returns CDR1 SGHTA and CDR2 FQGNSA. V lost 5 bases, J lost 0 bases, and 6 bases lay in between. The CDR3 sequence is CASSEVSTDTQYF. DNA of the CDR3: TGTGCCAGCAGCGAGGTGAGCACAGATACGCAGTATTTT.

The genes are TRBV24-1 and TRBJ2-7, with D possibly TRBD1 on 6 matching bases. Trimming left V 4 bases short and J 4 bases short, with 10 bases between. The CDR3 extends over 13 amino acids. CDR1 is KGHDR and CDR2 is SFDVKD in the germline V gene. The chain's CDR3 is CATSDNGQYEQYF. The CDR3 coding sequence is TGTGCCACCAGTGACAACGGACAGTACGAGCAGTACTTC.

The chain uses TRBV28 and TRBJ2-1; 8 bases map to TRBD1. Trimming cost V 6 bases and J 9 bases; bases outside gene matches: 13. The CDR3 has 15 residues. CDR1 is MDHEN and CDR2 is SYDVKM in the germline V gene. CDR3 nucleotide sequence: TGTGCCAGCAGCAACCGGGACAGGCGCATAGGTGAGCAGTTCTTC. Translating it yields CASSNRDRRIGEQFF.

The CDR3 region has the DNA TGTGCCAGCAGGTTCACCTCTAGCGGGGGGGCCGGAGAGACCCAGTACTTC. Translated: CASRFTSSGGAGETQYF. The rearrangement joins TRBV28 to TRBJ2-5; TRBD2 matches 12 bases. Germline CDR1 MDHEN, CDR2 SYDVKM. Trimming at V came to 6 bases and at J to 4 bases, leaving 12 bases not matched to a gene. The CDR3 is 17 residues long.

The V gene is TRBV30, the J gene TRBJ2-3; a possible D gene is TRBD1 (6 bases). The germline V gene encodes CDR1 GTSNPN and CDR2 SVGIG (reference sequence). Trimming shortened V by 2 bases and J by 2 bases, and 11 bases separated the two germline ends. The CDR3 covers 14 residues. The CDR3 region is CAWSKDRNTDTQYF. The CDR3 DNA is TGTGCCTGGAGTAAGGACAGAAACACAGATACGCAGTATTTT.

The rearrangement uses TRBV7-8 and TRBJ2-2; tentatively, D is TRBD2 (5 bases). The CDR3 length is 17 residues. V lost 0 bases, J lost 0 bases, and 11 bases lay in between. Germline CDR1 and CDR2: SGHVS and FQNEAQ. The CDR3 loop reads CASSLARVWANTGELFF. Written as DNA, the CDR3 is TGTGCCAGCAGCTTAGCGAGGGTGTGGGCGAACACCGGGGAGCTGTTTTTT. The whole variable domain, remainder taken from reference TRBV7-8 and TRBJ2-2, is GAGVSQSPRYKVAKRGQDVALRCDPISGHVSLFWYQQALGQGPEFLTYFQNEAQLDKSGLPSDRFFAERPEGSVSTLKIQRTQQEDSAVYLCASSLARVWANTGELFFGEGSRLTVL.

The chain combines TRBV7-2 with TRBJ2-7; D perhaps matches TRBD2 (5 bases). The CDR3 has 14 amino acids. Germline CDR1 is SGHTA and CDR2 is FQGNSA. Trimming removed 2 bases at V and 5 bases at J, with 13 bases between. The chain's CDR3 is CASSLLPGVDEQYF. CDR3 coding DNA: TGTGCCAGCAGCTTATTGCCCGGGGTCGACGAGCAGTACTTC.

This clone was found once. CDR3 sequence (DNA): TGCGCCAGCAGCCAAGATCCTAGCGGGGGGGCCCTTCACGTCCCAGATACGCAGTATTTT. Its protein is CASSQDPSGGALHVPDTQYF. This rearrangement joins TRBV4-3 to TRBJ2-3; 12 nucleotides agree with TRBD2. The CDR3 sequence is 20 residues long. Germline values: CDR1 LGHNA, CDR2 YSLEER. The V gene end was trimmed by 0 bases and the J gene end by 4 bases; junction bases not matched to a gene: 14.

This chain connects TRBV15 to TRBJ2-4; 9 positions agree with TRBD1. Germline lookup yields CDR1 LNHNV and CDR2 YYDKDF (reference sequence). The V gene end was trimmed by 5 bases and the J gene end by 3 bases; junction bases not matched to a gene: 5. This CDR3 region has 15 residues. The CDR3 region has the DNA TGTGCCACCAGCGCCCTGACAGGGGGCAAAAACATTCAGTACTTC. The encoded protein is CATSALTGGKNIQYF.

V usage is TRBV2 and J usage is TRBJ2-7; D gene unclear. The CDR3 is 11 amino acids. Germline loops: CDR1 SNHLY, CDR2 FYNNEI. V shed 6 bases and J shed 6 bases, with 9 bases lying between them. CDR3 residues: CASSLVSEQYF. As DNA, the CDR3 is TGTGCCAGCAGCTTGGTTAGCGAGCAGTACTTC.

This clone has more than one count but fewer than ten. The gene calls are TRBV19 and TRBJ2-2; TRBD2 matches 10 bases. This CDR3 comprises 15 residues. Losses at the gene ends were 5 bases for V and 4 bases for J; bases not matched to a gene: 4. Germline CDR1 reads LNHDA; CDR2 reads SQIVND (reference sequence). In DNA, the CDR3 is TGTGCCAGTAGTCTACTAGCGGGGTCCACCGGGGAGCTGTTTTTT. It yields the protein CASSLLAGSTGELFF.

This chain links TRBV4-2 with TRBJ2-3; TRBD2 agrees at 9 bases. Per the germline V gene, CDR1 is LGHNA and CDR2 is YNFKEQ. V dropped 0 bases and J dropped 7; count of bases not matched to a gene: 8. The CDR3 contains 16 residues. CDR3 sequence: CASSQDPSGNGNTQYF. The DNA of the CDR3 is TGTGCCAGCAGCCAAGATCCTAGCGGGAACGGGAATACGCAGTATTTT.

As regards this clone: Relative to the germline gene, one junction end is altered; a read error may explain this. The chain joins TRBV7-2 to TRBJ1-1, with TRBD1 matching over 7 bases. The germline gives CDR1 SGHTA, CDR2 FQGNSA. CDR3 length equals 15 residues. CDR3 amino acids: CVSSLGGQLNTEAFF. In DNA, the CDR3 is TGTGTCAGCAGCTTAGGGGGACAGCTGAACACTGAAGCTTTCTTT.

The V gene is TRBV3-1 (or the pseudogene TRBV3-2), the J gene TRBJ2-7; TRBD2 might be the D (5 bases). Germline V lookup: CDR1 LGHDT, CDR2 YNNKEL (reference sequence). V was cut by 7 bases and J by 5 bases, with 15 bases left in between. The CDR3 extends over 13 amino acids. The CDR3 DNA reads TGTGCCAGCACCCGGGGTGTTTACCACGAGCAGTACTTC. Translating gives CASTRGVYHEQYF.

The V call is TRBV25-1, the J call TRBJ2-7; 9 nucleotides line up with TRBD1. Trimming took 7 bases from V and 6 from J; bases not matched to a gene: 10. Germline V gives CDR1 MGHDK, CDR2 SYGVNS. CDR3 length equals 14 residues. CDR3 amino acids: CASTRGDRALEQYF. CDR3 nucleotide sequence: TGTGCCAGCACCCGGGGGGACAGGGCCCTCGAGCAGTACTTC.

This chain joins TRBV11-2 and TRBJ2-2; TRBD2 might be the D (5 bases). Germline V gives CDR1 SGHAT, CDR2 FQNNGV. The CDR3 extends over 14 amino acids. V was cut by 10 bases and J by 5 bases, with 17 bases left in between. The CDR3, as DNA: TGTGCCACCGGGTCGGGGAGTCGGACCGGGGAGCTGTTTTTT. Protein: CATGSGSRTGELFF.

The CDR3 sequence is CASRGGQGKHNEQFF. The CDR3 DNA reads as TGTGCCAGCAGAGGGGGACAGGGTAAGCACAATGAGCAGTTCTTC. The rearrangement links TRBV7-9 to TRBJ2-1, with 9 bases matching TRBD1. This CDR3 is 15 amino acids long. V trimming: 6 bases; J trimming: 5 bases; junction bases outside the gene matches: 8. Germline lookup yields CDR1 SEHNR and CDR2 FQNEAQ (reference sequence).

As regards this clone: A junction boundary mismatches the germline segment, possibly from a read error. The V gene is TRBV27, the J gene TRBJ2-3, with TRBD2 identical over 8 bases. The CDR3 covers 15 residues. Germline V gene lookup returns CDR1 MNHEY and CDR2 SMNVEV (reference sequence). The CDR3 DNA follows: TGTGCCAGCAGCCAACCAGGCGGGAGGATCACGGCACCCATTTTT. It specifies CASSQPGGRITAPIF.